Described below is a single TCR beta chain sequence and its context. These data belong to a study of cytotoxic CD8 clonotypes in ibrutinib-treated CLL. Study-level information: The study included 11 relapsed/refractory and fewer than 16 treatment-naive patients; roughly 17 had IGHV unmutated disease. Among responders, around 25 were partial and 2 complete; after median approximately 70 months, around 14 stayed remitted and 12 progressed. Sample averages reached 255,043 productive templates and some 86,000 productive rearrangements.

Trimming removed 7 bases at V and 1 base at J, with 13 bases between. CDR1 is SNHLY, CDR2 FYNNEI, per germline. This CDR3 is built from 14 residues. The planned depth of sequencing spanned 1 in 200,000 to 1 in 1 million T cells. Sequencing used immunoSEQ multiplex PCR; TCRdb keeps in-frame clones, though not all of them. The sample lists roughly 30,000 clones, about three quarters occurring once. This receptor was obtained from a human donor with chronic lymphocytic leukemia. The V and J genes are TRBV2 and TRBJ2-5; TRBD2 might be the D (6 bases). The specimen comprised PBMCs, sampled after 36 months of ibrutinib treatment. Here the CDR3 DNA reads TGTGCCAGCAAGGCTAGCGCAGTCCAAGAGACCCAGTACTTC. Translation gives CASKASAVQETQYF.